A single sample is the source of the 6 T cell receptor beta chains below, sequenced in a study of blood T cell repertoires in COVID-19. Produced via immunoSEQ multiplex PCR; TCRdb's table is partial and in-frame only. The repertoire includes around 140,000 clones, about three quarters of them detected once, and roughly 8.9% sits in the top ten. The sample taken for sequencing was peripheral blood. The receptors come from a woman between 50 and 59 years old with active or convalescent COVID-19.

The rearrangement links TRBV4-3 to TRBJ1-1; D ambiguous. The CDR3 covers 15 residues. Germline V CDR1 and CDR2: LGHNA, YSLEER. V gave up 4 bases and J gave up 1 base, with 13 bases separating them. The CDR3 region is CASSPHGRTNTEAFF. The CDR3 DNA reads as TGCGCCAGCAGCCCCCATGGGAGGACGAACACTGAAGCTTTCTTT.

The V call is TRBV30, the J call TRBJ2-5, with 9 bases matching TRBD2. The CDR3 covers 13 residues. Germline V gene lookup returns CDR1 GTSNPN and CDR2 SVGIG (reference sequence). V gave up 3 bases and J gave up 4 bases; unmatched junction bases: 3. The CDR3 DNA sequence: TGTGCCTGGAGGACTAGCGGAGCAGAGACCCAGTACTTC. Translated, it gives CAWRTSGAETQYF.

The V gene is TRBV30, the J gene TRBJ2-7; 8 bases line up with TRBD1. Trimming at V came to 4 bases and at J to 7 bases, leaving 15 bases not matched to a gene. Germline CDR1 reads GTSNPN; CDR2 reads SVGIG (reference sequence). The CDR3 is 15 amino acids. The CDR3 loop is CAWTTGQGAMLEQYF. CDR3 coding DNA: TGTGCCTGGACCACCGGCCAGGGGGCAATGCTGGAGCAGTACTTC. Full variable domain (outside the CDR3, taken from reference TRBV30 and TRBJ2-7): SQTIHQWPATLVQPVGSPLSLECTVEGTSNPNLYWYRQAAGRGLQLLFYSVGIGQISSEVPQNLSASRPQDRQFILSSKKLLLSDSGFYLCAWTTGQGAMLEQYFGPGTRLTVT.

The chain has TRBV7-3 and TRBJ2-2, with 8 positions matching TRBD2. J lost 5 bases, V lost 4 bases, and 15 bases had no gene match. This CDR3 comprises 18 residues. Per the germline V gene, CDR1 is SGHTA and CDR2 is FQGTGA. CDR3 nucleotides: TGTGCCAGCAGCTCCTCGGAGTCGCGGGGGGCCTTGACCGGGGAGCTGTTTTTT. Translating it yields CASSSSESRGALTGELFF.

The count of this clone is one. The V gene is TRBV7-2, the J gene TRBJ2-3; the match to TRBD1 covers 7 bases. Losses at the gene ends were 5 bases for V and 0 bases for J; bases not matched to a gene: 5. Germline V gives CDR1 SGHTA, CDR2 FQGNSA. The CDR3 totals 15 residues. DNA of the CDR3: TGTGCCAGCAGCATGACAGGGTTTAGCACAGATACGCAGTATTTT. This sequence encodes CASSMTGFSTDTQYF.

This clone was counted only a few times. The chain links TRBV29-1 to TRBJ1-1; 7 nucleotides line up with TRBD1. Germline V gene sequence: CDR1 SQVTM, CDR2 ANQGSEA. Trimming cost V 6 bases and J 5 bases; bases outside gene matches: 15. This CDR3 region has 15 residues. CDR3 DNA: TGCAGCGTGTCCACGGGGCAGGGGGTCGGGACTGAAGCTTTCTTT. Its translation: CSVSTGQGVGTEAFF.